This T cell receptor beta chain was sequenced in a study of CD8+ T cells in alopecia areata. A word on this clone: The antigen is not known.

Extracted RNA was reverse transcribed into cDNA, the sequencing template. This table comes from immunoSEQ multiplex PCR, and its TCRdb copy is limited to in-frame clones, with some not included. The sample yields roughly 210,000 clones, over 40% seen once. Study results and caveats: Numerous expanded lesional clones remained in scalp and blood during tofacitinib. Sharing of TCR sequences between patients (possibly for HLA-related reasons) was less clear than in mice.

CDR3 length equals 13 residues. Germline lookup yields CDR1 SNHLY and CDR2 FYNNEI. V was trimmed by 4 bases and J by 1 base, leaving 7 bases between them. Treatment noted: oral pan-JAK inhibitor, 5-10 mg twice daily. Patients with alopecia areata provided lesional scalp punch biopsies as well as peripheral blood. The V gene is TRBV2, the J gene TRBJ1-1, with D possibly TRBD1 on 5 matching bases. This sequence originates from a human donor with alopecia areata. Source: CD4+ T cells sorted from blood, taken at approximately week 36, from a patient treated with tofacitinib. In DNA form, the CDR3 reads TGTGCCAGCAGTGTGCAGGGGAACACTGAAGCTTTCTTT. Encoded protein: CASSVQGNTEAFF.